Shown below are 31 T cell receptor beta chains from a single sample sequenced in a study of shared clonotypes between healthy human individuals. Produced via immunoSEQ multiplex PCR; TCRdb's table is partial and in-frame only. The sample yields 2 million to 2.5 million clones, about 92% seen once. The material sequenced was naive CD4+ T cells from PBMCs. The subset is: CD45RA+ positively selected. The receptors come from a young man in good health. Some clones in this sample may be carry-over from other donors' samples.

The chain combines TRBV7-6 with TRBJ2-7; 8 positions match TRBD1. Germline V gene sequence: CDR1 SGHVS, CDR2 FNYEAQ. J was trimmed by 1 base and V by 8 bases; bases with no gene match: 4. CDR3 size: 13 residues. The CDR3 DNA reads as TGTGCCAGCCAGGGGGCTAGGTCCTACGAGCAGTACTTC. Its protein is CASQGARSYEQYF.

Concerning this clone itself: This same CDR3 is encoded by further DNA sequences in the sample. The chain employs TRBV20-1 and TRBJ2-1; 8 nucleotides align to TRBD1. Germline V lookup: CDR1 DFQATT, CDR2 SNEGSKA (reference sequence). Trimming at V came to 5 bases and at J to 8 bases, leaving 2 bases not matched to a gene. This CDR3 is 11 amino acids long. CDR3 sequence (DNA): TGCAGTGCTGGGACAGGTGATGAGCAGTTCTTC. Protein: CSAGTGDEQFF.

The chain joins TRBV19 to TRBJ1-2; perhaps TRBD1 as D (5 bases). Germline CDR1 and CDR2: LNHDA and SQIVND (reference sequence). The CDR3 loop spans 11 amino acids. Deletions cut 4 bases from V and 6 bases from J, with 6 bases between. CDR3 nucleotides: TGTGCCAGTAGTACAGGGAATGGCTACACCTTC. Amino acids: CASSTGNGYTF.

The chain uses TRBV5-1 and TRBJ2-7; 7 nucleotides align to TRBD2. The ends lost 2 bases at V and 2 bases at J; junction bases unmatched: 16. CDR1 SGHRS and CDR2 YFSETQ come from the germline V gene. The CDR3 totals 18 residues. The CDR3 spells CASSFTLTSTRAPYEQYF. CDR3 bases: TGCGCCAGCAGCTTTACACTGACTAGCACAAGGGCCCCCTACGAGCAGTACTTC. Filled out from reference TRBV5-1 and TRBJ2-7, the complete variable domain reads KAGVTQTPRYLIKTRGQQVTLSCSPISGHRSVSWYQQTPGQGLQFLFEYFSETQRNKGNFPGRFSGRQFSNSRSEMNVSTLELGDSALYLCASSFTLTSTRAPYEQYFGPGTRLTVT.

The chain uses TRBV30 and TRBJ2-4; 11 nucleotides line up with TRBD1. J was trimmed by 1 base and V by 1 base; bases with no gene match: 12. The CDR3 has 19 amino acids. Per germline, CDR1 GTSNPN and CDR2 SVGIG (reference sequence). In DNA, the CDR3 is TGTGCCTGGAGTGGCCCCGGGACAGGGGGAGGTCGGGCCAAAAACATTCAGTACTTC. As protein: CAWSGPGTGGGRAKNIQYF.

This chain uses TRBV19 with TRBJ2-7; no clear D. CDR3 length: 11 amino acids. The V and J ends lost 2 bases and 4 bases respectively, with 3 bases between them. Looked up from germline, CDR1 is LNHDA and CDR2 is SQIVND (reference sequence). CDR3 nucleotides: TGTGCCAGTAGTATACGGTACGAGCAGTACTTC. It encodes CASSIRYEQYF.

The CDR3 region is CASSQTGTGGPFAPDTQYF. The CDR3 DNA reads TGTGCCAGCAGTCAAACCGGGACAGGGGGCCCATTTGCCCCAGATACGCAGTATTTT. The chain uses TRBV27 and TRBJ2-3; the match to TRBD1 covers 12 bases. This CDR3 has 19 amino acids. V shed 5 bases and J 4 bases; nucleotides not matched to a gene: 16. Germline V gives CDR1 MNHEY, CDR2 SMNVEV (reference sequence).

This chain uses TRBV29-1 with TRBJ2-3, with 9 bases identical to TRBD2. CDR1 SQVTM and CDR2 ANQGSEA come from the germline V gene. CDR3 size: 13 residues. With 7 bases clipped from V and 1 base from J, the junction kept 3 bases outside the gene matches. CDR3 protein: CSDRLAGTDTQYF. CDR3 DNA: TGCAGCGATAGACTAGCGGGCACAGATACGCAGTATTTT.

The V gene is TRBV5-1, the J gene TRBJ1-2; D is uncertain. The CDR3 consists of 14 residues. Trimming took 0 bases from V and 4 from J, leaving 10 bases between them. The germline V gene has CDR1 SGHRS and CDR2 YFSETQ. The CDR3 coding sequence is TGCGCCAGCAGCTTGGCGGCAGTAACCTATGGCTACACCTTC. Its translation is CASSLAAVTYGYTF.

The chain uses TRBV5-1 and TRBJ2-6, with TRBD1 matching over 10 bases. The V gene's germline CDR1 is SGHRS and CDR2 YFSETQ. V trimming: 1 base; J trimming: 0 bases; junction bases outside the gene matches: 13. The CDR3 spans 21 residues. The CDR3 sequence: CASSLSPRRGQGGSGANVLTF. CDR3 nucleotide sequence: TGCGCCAGCAGCTTGAGCCCTCGGCGTGGACAGGGGGGCTCTGGGGCCAACGTCCTGACTTTC.

The chain joins TRBV6-6 to TRBJ1-4; possible D gene TRBD1, 5 bases. V lost 7 bases and J lost 8, with 14 bases in between. From germline, CDR1 is MNHNY and CDR2 SVGAGI (reference sequence). This CDR3 has 13 residues. In nucleotides, the CDR3 is TGTGCCAGCACCGGGGCGAATTCCGAAAAACTGTTTTTT. Residues: CASTGANSEKLFF.

The chain couples TRBV5-1 to TRBJ2-1, with 8 bases matching TRBD2. Trimming took 0 bases from V and 2 from J; bases not matched to a gene: 13. This CDR3 has 19 residues. Per the germline V gene, CDR1 is SGHRS and CDR2 is YFSETQ. DNA of the CDR3: TGCGCCAGCAGCTTGGGCGGGAGGCTCCTCGGGAGGCCCTACAATGAGCAGTTCTTC. Its protein product is CASSLGGRLLGRPYNEQFF.

The rearrangement joins TRBV7-3 to TRBJ2-1; 11 bases map to TRBD2. V gave up 6 bases and J gave up 10 bases; unmatched junction bases: 5. Germline assignment: CDR1 SGHTA and CDR2 FQGTGA. The CDR3 is made up of 13 amino acids. CDR3 nucleotide sequence: TGTGCCAGCAGGTCCTCTAGCGGGAGGGAGCAGTTCTTC. Translation: CASRSSSGREQFF.

The chain couples TRBV9 to TRBJ2-7; 13 nucleotides line up with TRBD2. This CDR3 contains 16 residues. Germline V gene sequence: CDR1 SGDLS, CDR2 YYNGEE. Unmatched junction bases numbered 8, after V lost 4 bases and J lost 4 bases. Written as DNA, the CDR3 is TGTGCCAGCAGCCCCCGGACTAGCGGGAGAGGGTACGAGCAGTACTTC. As protein: CASSPRTSGRGYEQYF.

The V and J genes are TRBV5-1 and TRBJ2-3, with D tentatively TRBD2 (6 bases). V was cut by 0 bases and J by 2 bases, with 16 bases left in between. The CDR3 runs to 17 residues. Per the germline V gene, CDR1 is SGHRS and CDR2 is YFSETQ. CDR3 amino acids: CASSLEGGETYTDTQYF. The CDR3 DNA sequence: TGCGCCAGCAGCTTGGAGGGCGGGGAGACCTACACAGATACGCAGTATTTT.

The V and J genes are TRBV19 and TRBJ2-4, with 8 bases that match TRBD2. Germline CDR1 reads LNHDA; CDR2 reads SQIVND (reference sequence). Trimming at V came to 4 bases and at J to 1 base, leaving 9 bases not matched to a gene. The CDR3 has 17 amino acids. The CDR3 here is CASSTPREGDAKNIQYF. CDR3 in DNA: TGTGCCAGTAGTACCCCCCGGGAGGGGGATGCCAAAAACATTCAGTACTTC.

V and J are TRBV29-1 and TRBJ1-1; TRBD1 is a possible D gene (5 bases). The CDR3 totals 13 residues. The germline V gene has CDR1 SQVTM and CDR2 ANQGSEA. V gave up 6 bases and J gave up 3 bases, with 14 bases separating them. The CDR3 loop reads CSVSTAADTEAFF. DNA of the CDR3: TGCAGCGTCTCGACAGCAGCCGACACTGAAGCTTTCTTT.

This clone appeared a single time. The chain recombines TRBV9 with TRBJ1-2; 7 nucleotides align to TRBD1. The CDR3 runs 16 residues. J was trimmed by 2 bases and V by 4 bases; bases with no gene match: 11. Germline lookup yields CDR1 SGDLS and CDR2 YYNGEE. The chain's CDR3 is CASSPSPQGENYGYTF. DNA for the CDR3: TGTGCCAGCAGCCCGAGCCCTCAGGGGGAGAACTATGGCTACACCTTC.

The CDR3 loop is CASSPLGSLLNGYTF. CDR3 bases: TGTGCCAGCAGCCCTCTTGGGAGCCTGCTAAATGGCTACACCTTC. V is TRBV6-6 and J is TRBJ1-2, with unresolved D. Germline CDR1 MNHNY, CDR2 SVGAGI (reference sequence). V gave up 6 bases and J gave up 6 bases, with 20 bases separating them. The CDR3 has 15 residues.

This chain links TRBV5-1 with TRBJ2-1; D unresolved. Germline CDR1 and CDR2: SGHRS and YFSETQ. The CDR3 loop spans 14 amino acids. The germline V and J ends were trimmed by 4 bases and 2 bases, with 10 bases remaining between them. CDR3 DNA sequence: TGCGCCAGCAGCGTGGACCAGGCCTACAATGAGCAGTTCTTC. Its translation is CASSVDQAYNEQFF.

The CDR3 region has the DNA TGTGCCATCAGTGGGCGGACTAGCGGCACAGATACGCAGTATTTT. Amino acid sequence: CAISGRTSGTDTQYF. The chain employs TRBV10-3 and TRBJ2-3; 9 nucleotides match TRBD2. The CDR3 has 15 residues. V trimming: 4 bases; J trimming: 1 base; junction bases outside the gene matches: 3. Per germline, CDR1 ENHRY and CDR2 SYGVKD.

The rearrangement uses TRBV28 and TRBJ2-7; D call uncertain. The CDR3 length is 15 residues. Per the germline V gene, CDR1 is MDHEN and CDR2 is SYDVKM. V dropped 1 base and J dropped 0 bases, with 10 bases sitting between them. CDR3 coding DNA: TGTGCCAGCAGTTTATACCCACCCCCCTCCTACGAGCAGTACTTC. Residues: CASSLYPPPSYEQYF.

The V gene is TRBV2, the J gene TRBJ1-2, with a possible D match to TRBD1 (5 bases). Trimming shortened V by 4 bases and J by 4 bases, and 19 bases separated the two germline ends. The CDR3 has 16 residues. In germline, CDR1 is SNHLY, CDR2 FYNNEI. CDR3 residues: CASSASTTSQGYGYTF. CDR3 coding DNA: TGTGCCAGCAGTGCTTCTACGACCTCTCAGGGCTATGGCTACACCTTC.

V gene TRBV18 combines with J gene TRBJ1-3; D might be TRBD1 (5 bases). The V gene's germline CDR1 is KGHSH and CDR2 LQKENI. V lost 2 bases and J 0 bases, leaving 8 bases between the germline ends. CDR3 length: 15 residues. The CDR3 here is CASSPMGDSGNTIYF. DNA of the CDR3: TGTGCCAGCTCACCAATGGGGGACTCTGGAAACACCATATATTTT.

The chain couples TRBV18 to TRBJ1-2; TRBD1 might be the D (6 bases). Germline loops: CDR1 KGHSH, CDR2 LQKENI. V shed 2 bases and J shed 4 bases, with 23 bases lying between them. The CDR3 covers 18 residues. CDR3 DNA: TGTGCCAGCTCACCAAGAGGCCGAGGACAGAGCGTAACCTATGGCTACACCTTC. Protein product: CASSPRGRGQSVTYGYTF.

A note on this clone: The sample holds other DNA sequences that translate to the same CDR3. The J gene is TRBJ1-4, the V gene TRBV5-1; TRBD1 matches at 9 bases. This CDR3 comprises 14 residues. Germline-derived CDR1 and CDR2 are SGHRS and YFSETQ. With 4 bases clipped from V and 6 bases from J, the junction kept 4 bases outside the gene matches. CDR3 DNA: TGCGCCAGCAGCGAACAGGGGGCGGATGAAAAACTGTTTTTT. Amino acids: CASSEQGADEKLFF.

The chain combines TRBV28 with TRBJ2-1, with 14 bases lining up with TRBD2. J was trimmed by 8 bases and V by 5 bases; bases with no gene match: 5. The CDR3 is made up of 15 amino acids. Germline assignment: CDR1 MDHEN and CDR2 SYDVKM. The CDR3 region has the DNA TGTGCCAGCAGTAAGGGACTAGCGGGAGTCTATGAGCAGTTCTTC. Translated, it gives CASSKGLAGVYEQFF.

To note about this clone: Other nucleotide sequences in the sample specify the same CDR3. This chain links TRBV5-1 with TRBJ2-1; 15 nucleotides match TRBD2. The CDR3 is 15 amino acids. With V trimmed by 6 bases and J by 9 bases, 7 bases remained unmatched. In germline, CDR1 is SGHRS, CDR2 YFSETQ. The CDR3 coding sequence is TGCGCCAGCACTGGACTAGCGGGAGGGCCGGGTGAGCAGTTCTTC. It translates to CASTGLAGGPGEQFF.

Comment on this clone: Distinct nucleotide sequences in the sample also encode this CDR3. The CDR3 bases are TGTGCCAGCAGTGAAGCGTGGACGGCTTCCTACGAGCAGTACTTC. Translation gives CASSEAWTASYEQYF. The J gene is TRBJ2-7, the V gene TRBV6-1; D gene uncertain. The CDR3 extends over 15 amino acids. V lost 0 bases, J lost 1 base, and 10 bases lay in between. The V gene's germline CDR1 is MNHNS and CDR2 SASEGT.

The chain recombines TRBV5-3 with TRBJ1-5; D not resolved. TRBV5-3 falls under the ORF class, with uncertain function. Trimming took off 1 base at V and 7 bases at J, with 21 bases between the two ends. The CDR3 has 17 residues. CDR3 nucleotides: TGTGCCAGAAGCTTGTACGGCGGGGAGGGTCATTGGCAGCCCCAGCATTTT. Translation gives CARSLYGGEGHWQPQHF.

The chain employs TRBV5-6 and TRBJ2-4; D not resolved. V was pared by 5 bases and J by 1 base, with 13 bases between. The V gene's germline CDR1 is SGHDT and CDR2 YYEEEE. The CDR3 is made up of 15 amino acids. CDR3 residues: CASSVIGVAKNIQYF. DNA for the CDR3: TGTGCCAGCAGTGTGATAGGTGTTGCCAAAAACATTCAGTACTTC.